One T cell receptor (beta chain) is described in this entry. Its target is not known. Amplified material comprised TCR beta CDR3 regions derived from RNA transcripts. First-round RT-PCR relied on HTBI primers, and a second-round multiplex PCR came next. MiXCR, applied by TCRdb to the multiplex PCR reads, yields one record per CDR3 protein. Of 600,000 to 650,000 distinct CDR3 sequences in the sample, around a fifth are singletons; the top ten hold roughly 7.4%. The entry originates in a study of Graves' ophthalmopathy and Graves' hyperthyroidism. The wider study: Before any treatment, peripheral blood was taken at the initial diagnosis.

The CDR3 consists of 15 residues. V was trimmed by 4 bases and J by 6 bases, leaving 16 bases between them. Per germline, CDR1 SGHRS and CDR2 YFSETQ. General study findings and limits: A majority of expanded thyroid clonotypes exceeding 0.001 frequency were likewise present in blood.

Sequencing was performed on peripheral blood. The source is a woman under 30 with stable Graves' hyperthyroidism. Some clones in this sample may be carry-over from other donors' samples. V usage is TRBV5-1 and J usage is TRBJ2-2; D is possibly TRBD1 (5 bases). The CDR3 loop reads CASSRSGIGAGELFF. The DNA for the CDR3 is TGCGCCAGCAGCAGGTCAGGGATCGGTGCCGGGGAGCTGTTTTTT.